The clone carrying this TCR beta chain was found many times. Its antigen is currently unknown. V was shortened by 6 bases and J by 6 bases, with 20 bases between the two germline ends. The CDR3 has 15 residues. Graves' hyperthyroidism qualified as stable when ophthalmopathy did not progress within 18 months. Thyroid ultrasound and orbital computed tomography, with clinical symptoms and serum thyroxine and TRAb, informed diagnoses. Amplified TCR beta CDR3 regions came from RNA transcripts. First-round RT-PCR targeting the TCR CDR3 was performed with the HTBI primer set. TCRdb redid the calling of the multiplex PCR reads with MiXCR, one entry per CDR3 protein. This table holds roughly 350,000 distinct CDR3 sequences, approximately 13% found once. These data are taken from a study of T cells in Graves' hyperthyroidism and ophthalmopathy. Study results and limitations: Ophthalmopathy was model-predicted a median around 6.7 months pre-onset.

This chain connects TRBV12-3 or TRBV12-4 to TRBJ1-1; the D gene is possibly TRBD1 (5 bases). The clonotype originates from a woman aged 25 to 39 with Graves' hyperthyroidism. The specimen was blood. The CDR3 spells CASRDGGGGTAEAFF. In nucleotides, the CDR3 is TGTGCCAGCAGGGATGGTGGAGGCGGGACGGCTGAAGCTTTCTTT.